The next 20 T cell receptor beta chains were all read from a single sample in a study of blood T cells in healthy people across ages. Primers used in a second PCR of roughly 7 to 12 cycles were a sample-barcoded 5' primer and a J-beta primer mix. TCRdb recomputed calls from the 5' RACE reads with MiXCR, one row per CDR3 protein. In the table there are over 600,000 distinct CDR3 sequences, about 46% of which are singletons. What was sequenced was blood. The receptors were gathered from an elderly man in good health.

The sample holds a few counts of this clonotype. The J gene is TRBJ2-3, the V gene TRBV7-2; D possibly corresponds to TRBD1 (5 bases). The germline V and J ends were trimmed by 7 bases and 8 bases, with 16 bases remaining between them. The V gene's germline CDR1 is SGHTA and CDR2 FQGNSA. The CDR3 is made up of 13 amino acids. The CDR3 nucleotides read TGTGCCAGCACCCTTAGTGTGGGGCCTACGCAGTATTTT. Translation: CASTLSVGPTQYF.

A few counts support this clonotype. This chain uses TRBV7-9 with TRBJ2-6; possible D gene TRBD2, 6 bases. V was cut by 1 base and J by 1 base, with 14 bases left in between. Per the germline V gene, CDR1 is SEHNR and CDR2 is FQNEAQ (reference sequence). The length of the CDR3 is 18 residues. In DNA, the CDR3 is TGTGCCAGCAGCTTAGGAGGAGGGTCGGCTTCTGGGGCCAACGTCCTGACTTTC. Protein product: CASSLGGGSASGANVLTF. Full variable domain (rest looked up from reference TRBV7-9 and TRBJ2-6): DTGVSQNPRHKITKRGQNVTFRCDPISEHNRLYWYRQTLGQGPEFLTYFQNEAQLEKSRLLSDRFSAERPKGSFSTLEIQRTEQGDSAMYLCASSLGGGSASGANVLTFGAGSRLTVL.

This clonotype was seen once. In nucleotides, the CDR3 is TGCGCCAGCAGCTTGTCTAAGGGGGGTCCGAATGAGCAGTTCTTC. It translates to CASSLSKGGPNEQFF. The V call is TRBV5-1, the J call TRBJ2-1; the D gene could be TRBD1 or TRBD2 (6 bases each). Germline CDR1 SGHRS, CDR2 YFSETQ. The CDR3 has 15 residues. The germline V and J ends were trimmed by 1 base and 7 bases, with 15 bases remaining between them.

The chain combines TRBV6-1 with TRBJ2-5; TRBD1 might be the D (6 bases). Trimming pared 8 bases from V and 2 bases from J, leaving 21 bases between. CDR3 size: 16 residues. The germline CDR1 and CDR2 sequences are MNHNS and SASEGT. CDR3 sequence (DNA): TGTGCCAGCTCCCCAGGGGTCTACTCAATTCAAGAGACCCAGTACTTC. Encoded protein: CASSPGVYSIQETQYF.

Points on this clonotype: Compared with germline, one end of the junction differs, possibly owing to a read error. The CDR3 bases are TGTACCAGTAGCCCAACCGGGACAGGCAACAATGAGCAGTTCTTC. Amino acids: CTSSPTGTGNNEQFF. This chain links TRBV6-2 or TRBV6-3 with TRBJ2-1; TRBD1 matches 8 bases. Germline V gene sequence: CDR1 MNHEY, CDR2 SVGEGT. This CDR3 contains 15 residues.

This clonotype has more than one count but fewer than ten. The gene calls are TRBV21-1 and TRBJ2-6; the table assigns TRBD1, which was not confirmed against the DNA. TRBV21-1 is recorded as a pseudogene. The CDR3 has 19 amino acids. The CDR3 nucleotides are TGTGCCAGCAGCAAAGGGCCGGGAACCATTCACTCTGGGGCCAACGTCCTGACTTTC. Protein: CASSKGPGTIHSGANVLTF.

This clonotype has just a few counts. The chain recombines TRBV5-1 with TRBJ2-3, with D uncertain. V lost 0 bases and J lost 0, with 8 bases in between. This CDR3 comprises 15 residues. Germline CDR1 and CDR2: SGHRS and YFSETQ. The CDR3 protein is CASSLDHPSTDTQYF. CDR3 DNA: TGCGCCAGCAGCTTGGATCACCCTAGCACAGATACGCAGTATTTT.

A remark on this clonotype: A junction end diverges from the germline sequence, so it may reflect a read error. This chain uses TRBV9 with TRBJ2-3; the match to TRBD1 covers 8 bases. Germline CDR1 SGDLS, CDR2 YYNGEE. The CDR3 contains 14 residues. The CDR3 DNA sequence: TGCGCCAGCAGCGTAACAGGGGGGACAGATTCGCAGTATTTT. Protein sequence: CASSVTGGTDSQYF. Full variable domain (remainder filled in from reference TRBV9 and TRBJ2-3): DSGVTQTPKHLITATGQRVTLRCSPRSGDLSVYWYQQSLDQGLQFLIQYYNGEERAKGNILERFSAQQFPDLHSELNLSSLELGDSALYFCASSVTGGTDSQYFGPGTRLTVL.

A few counts support this clonotype. The chain recombines TRBV18 with TRBJ2-4, with 10 bases identical to TRBD2. The J call may be wrong; the DNA end is better matched by TRBJ2-7. Per the germline V gene, CDR1 is KGHSH and CDR2 is LQKENI. The CDR3 runs to 15 residues. The CDR3 DNA sequence: TGTGCCAGCTCATCTAGCGGGAGCGGGGTCAACGAGCAGTACTTC. This encodes CASSSSGSGVNEQYF.

In this sample, this clonotype turned up many times. V is TRBV15 and J is TRBJ2-1; TRBD2 agrees at 8 bases. CDR1 and CDR2 (germline): LNHNV, YYDKDF (reference sequence). V trimming: 0 bases; J trimming: 10 bases; junction bases outside the gene matches: 8. There are 15 residues in the CDR3. CDR3 sequence (DNA): TGTGCCACCAGCAGAGATCGAGCGGGAGTCTCCGAGCAGTTCTTC. Translation: CATSRDRAGVSEQFF.

The rearrangement links TRBV4-1 to TRBJ2-1; 8 bases map to TRBD2. The CDR3 has 16 amino acids. The junction had 6 bases not matched to a gene; V was cut back by 1 base and J by 4 bases. Germline CDR1 reads MGHRA; CDR2 reads YSYEKL. The CDR3: CASSQGFTSGYNEQFF. CDR3 nucleotides: TGCGCCAGCAGCCAAGGATTTACTAGCGGTTACAATGAGCAGTTCTTC.

The rearrangement uses TRBV7-2 and TRBJ2-7; D perhaps matches TRBD2 (6 bases). Trimming took off 2 bases at V and 5 bases at J, with 13 bases between the two ends. The length of the CDR3 is 14 residues. Per the germline V gene, CDR1 is SGHTA and CDR2 is FQGNSA. The CDR3 coding sequence is TGTGCCAGCAGCTTAAGACGCGGGATCAACGAGCAGTACTTC. It encodes CASSLRRGINEQYF.

This clonotype was recorded a few times. The chain couples TRBV4-3 to TRBJ2-5; D possibly corresponds to TRBD1 (6 bases). CDR3 length: 15 residues. The germline gives CDR1 LGHNA, CDR2 YSLEER. Trimming took 3 bases from V and 5 from J, leaving 16 bases between them. CDR3 sequence reads: CASSQYEGGRETQYF. The CDR3 DNA sequence: TGCGCCAGCAGCCAGTACGAAGGGGGTCGGGAGACCCAGTACTTC.

The V and J genes are TRBV10-3 and TRBJ2-7, with 12 bases aligning to TRBD2. The CDR3 extends over 15 amino acids. V lost 8 bases, J lost 3 bases, and 8 bases stayed unmatched. Per germline, CDR1 ENHRY and CDR2 SYGVKD. DNA for the CDR3: TGTGCCATCGGTGTTCGACTAGCGGGGGTCTACGAGCAGTACTTC. Protein sequence: CAIGVRLAGVYEQYF.

The chain couples TRBV10-3 to TRBJ2-3; 10 bases agree with TRBD1. V lost 8 bases and J lost 3; bases outside the gene matches: 5. This CDR3 spans 14 amino acids. Per germline, CDR1 ENHRY and CDR2 SYGVKD. CDR3 DNA: TGTGCCATCCGGACAGGGGGGAGGACAGATACGCAGTATTTT. Its translation: CAIRTGGRTDTQYF.

The genes are TRBV20-1 and TRBJ2-3; TRBD2 matches 7 bases. Germline trimming cut 7 bases from V and 1 base from J; bases unmatched to any gene: 8. Germline values: CDR1 DFQATT, CDR2 SNEGSKA (reference sequence). This CDR3 is built from 14 residues. The CDR3 spells CSVKRDLGTDTQYF. The CDR3 DNA is TGCAGTGTCAAGCGGGACTTAGGCACAGATACGCAGTATTTT.

The chain is built from TRBV18 and TRBJ1-5, with 11 bases fitting TRBD1. The ends lost 3 bases at V and 2 bases at J; junction bases unmatched: 6. CDR3 length equals 17 residues. Germline CDR1 and CDR2: KGHSH and LQKENI. CDR3 DNA sequence: TGTGCCAGCTCACCCGGGACAGGGGGAGAAGGCAATCAGCCCCAGCATTTT. It translates to CASSPGTGGEGNQPQHF.

In its sample, this clonotype was seen many times. V gene TRBV7-2 combines with J gene TRBJ2-5; no firm D call. V was pared by 1 base and J by 5 bases, with 8 bases between. Germline-derived CDR1 and CDR2 are SGHTA and FQGNSA. The CDR3 extends over 13 amino acids. Written as DNA, the CDR3 is TGTGCCAGCAGCTTAGGCACGGCGGAGACCCAGTACTTC. Its translation: CASSLGTAETQYF.

The chain links TRBV10-3 to TRBJ1-5; a possible D gene is TRBD1 (5 bases). The ends were cut back, 0 bases at V and 6 bases at J, with 12 bases in the middle. CDR3 length: 15 amino acids. Germline lookup yields CDR1 ENHRY and CDR2 SYGVKD. CDR3 coding DNA: TGTGCCATCAGTGAGTCGCCGCAGGGTGGTCAGCCCCAGCATTTT. It specifies CAISESPQGGQPQHF.

The table lists this clonotype with a count of one. This chain links TRBV12-3 or TRBV12-4 with TRBJ2-3; tentatively, D is TRBD1 (6 bases). The CDR3 is 15 residues long. Trimming stripped 8 bases from V and 6 bases from J, with 21 bases between. The CDR3 loop reads CASGPGWGLGDTQYF. DNA of the CDR3: TGTGCCAGCGGCCCAGGTTGGGGGCTCGGGGATACGCAGTATTTT.